These 21 T cell receptor beta chains originate from one sample sequenced in a study of blood T cell repertoires in COVID-19. TCRdb keeps only in-frame clones here, not all; method: immunoSEQ multiplex PCR. The sample shows about 86,000 clones, 87% of them seen only once. Material for sequencing was peripheral blood. The receptors shown here come from a human donor in a cohort sampled during active COVID-19.

The genes are TRBV27 and TRBJ2-5; 8 bases align to TRBD1. The germline CDR1 and CDR2 sequences are MNHEY and SMNVEV (reference sequence). CDR3 length: 14 residues. The ends lost 6 bases at V and 5 bases at J; junction bases unmatched: 8. The CDR3 region is CASSHGQGGETQYF. CDR3 coding DNA: TGTGCCAGCAGCCATGGACAGGGCGGTGAGACCCAGTACTTC.

This chain joins TRBV27 and TRBJ1-2; TRBD1 is a possible D gene (6 bases). V was clipped by 3 bases and J by 8 bases, with 19 bases between them. The CDR3 runs to 15 residues. Germline V gene data show CDR1 as MNHEY and CDR2 as SMNVEV (reference sequence). CDR3 DNA: TGTGCCAGCAGTTTCACCCTAGGACAGACGAGGGGCTACACCTTC. Protein: CASSFTLGQTRGYTF.

The rearrangement joins TRBV6-5 to TRBJ1-5, with D perhaps matching TRBD1 (6 bases). Between the trimmed V and J ends, which lost 6 bases and 3 bases, there was a span of 12 bases. The CDR3 length is 14 residues. CDR1 and CDR2 (germline): MNHEY, SVGAGI. The CDR3 reads CASRLTGSNQPQHF. The CDR3 coding sequence is TGTGCCAGCAGGTTGACAGGTTCCAATCAGCCCCAGCATTTT.

The V and J genes are TRBV4-2 and TRBJ2-1, with D possibly matching TRBD2 (5 bases). Trimming removed 4 bases at V and 5 bases at J, with 9 bases between. Germline CDR1 is LGHNA and CDR2 is YNFKEQ. The CDR3 sequence is 13 residues long. In nucleotides, the CDR3 is TGTGCCAGCAGCCCCCCGGGAAACAATGAGCAGTTCTTC. This codes for CASSPPGNNEQFF.

CDR3 sequence: CASSDSSGRSRYF. The CDR3 coding sequence is TGTGCCAGTAGTGACTCAAGCGGGAGGAGTCGGTACTTC. The gene calls are TRBV19 and TRBJ2-7; 9 bases fit TRBD2. After removal of 5 bases from V and 12 bases from J, the junction contained 11 bases not matched to a gene. Germline V CDR1 and CDR2: LNHDA, SQIVND (reference sequence). The CDR3 is made up of 13 amino acids.

The chain recombines TRBV7-9 with TRBJ2-3; TRBD2 agrees at 12 bases. The ends lost 1 base at V and 4 bases at J; junction bases unmatched: 0. CDR1 and CDR2 (germline): SEHNR, FQNEAQ (reference sequence). This CDR3 comprises 15 residues. The CDR3 DNA sequence: TGTGCCAGCAGCTTAGGACTAGCGGGAGCAGATACGCAGTATTTT. It translates to CASSLGLAGADTQYF.

As DNA, the CDR3 is TGTGCCACCAGTGACCTAGCGGGAGCTTTTTCTCGAGATACGCAGTATTTT. Its protein product is CATSDLAGAFSRDTQYF. The gene calls are TRBV24-1 and TRBJ2-3; TRBD2 aligns across 10 bases. J lost 5 bases, V lost 4 bases, and 11 bases had no gene match. The germline CDR1 and CDR2 sequences are KGHDR and SFDVKD. The CDR3 loop spans 17 amino acids.

The chain combines TRBV19 with TRBJ2-2; maybe TRBD1 (6 bases). This CDR3 comprises 14 residues. Trimming took 5 bases from V and 5 from J, leaving 12 bases between them. Germline V gene sequence: CDR1 LNHDA, CDR2 SQIVND (reference sequence). Here the CDR3 reads CASSFTGTTGELFF. As DNA, the CDR3 is TGTGCCAGTAGTTTCACCGGGACAACCGGGGAGCTGTTTTTT. Full variable domain (outside the CDR3, taken from reference TRBV19 and TRBJ2-2): DGGITQSPKYLFRKEGQNVTLSCEQNLNHDAMYWYRQDPGQGLRLIYYSQIVNDFQKGDIAEGYSVSREKKESFPLTVTSAQKNPTAFYLCASSFTGTTGELFFGEGSRLTVL.

The genes are TRBV5-1 and TRBJ2-3; weak D call: TRBD1 (6 bases). In germline, CDR1 is SGHRS, CDR2 YFSETQ. The CDR3 is 13 residues long. V was pared by 7 bases and J by 5 bases, with 14 bases between. This CDR3 reads CASQRQEEDTQYF. The DNA for the CDR3 is TGCGCCAGCCAGCGACAGGAGGAAGATACGCAGTATTTT.

J is TRBJ2-6 and V is TRBV7-2; 7 nucleotides line up with TRBD1. Trimming cost V 2 bases and J 5 bases; bases outside gene matches: 3. Germline-derived CDR1 and CDR2 are SGHTA and FQGNSA. The length of the CDR3 is 15 residues. DNA for the CDR3: TGTGCCAGCAGCTTACAGGGGGTGAGGGCCAACGTCCTGACTTTC. It is translated as CASSLQGVRANVLTF.

The rearrangement joins TRBV10-1 to TRBJ1-1; no clear D. The CDR3 spans 13 residues. CDR1 WNHNN and CDR2 SYGVQD come from the germline V gene (reference sequence). V was shortened by 8 bases and J by 4 bases, with 14 bases between the two germline ends. The CDR3 region has the DNA TGCGCCAGCGGATCAGGAGGAGGCACTGAAGCTTTCTTT. Translated, it gives CASGSGGGTEAFF.

In this sample, this clone turned up a few times. The chain recombines TRBV7-9 with TRBJ1-2, with a tentative D call TRBD1 (5 bases). Germline V CDR1 and CDR2: SEHNR, FQNEAQ (reference sequence). CDR3 length equals 13 residues. The V and J ends lost 5 bases and 4 bases respectively, with 11 bases between them. The CDR3, as DNA: TGTGCCAGCAGCCCGGACACATTCTATGGCTACACCTTC. Its translation: CASSPDTFYGYTF. Drawing the rest from reference TRBV7-9 and TRBJ1-2, the complete variable domain is DTGVSQNPRHKITKRGQNVTFRCDPISEHNRLYWYRQTLGQGPEFLTYFQNEAQLEKSRLLSDRFSAERPKGSFSTLEIQRTEQGDSAMYLCASSPDTFYGYTFGSGTRLTVV.

The chain couples TRBV5-1 to TRBJ2-1; 10 positions agree with TRBD2. Germline trimming cut 7 bases from V and 7 bases from J; bases unmatched to any gene: 8. The CDR3 has 14 residues. Germline V gene lookup returns CDR1 SGHRS and CDR2 YFSETQ. The chain's CDR3 is CASFSGRPGNEQFF. DNA of the CDR3: TGCGCCAGCTTTAGCGGGAGGCCGGGGAATGAGCAGTTCTTC.

The chain links TRBV28 to TRBJ2-7, with 10 bases that match TRBD1. In germline, CDR1 is MDHEN, CDR2 SYDVKM. The CDR3 has 15 residues. V dropped 6 bases and J dropped 1; count of bases not matched to a gene: 6. CDR3 sequence reads: CASRAGTGVSYEQYF. The CDR3 DNA reads TGTGCCAGCAGAGCCGGGACAGGGGTTTCCTACGAGCAGTACTTC.

This rearrangement joins TRBV5-1 to TRBJ2-1, with 7 bases matching TRBD2. This CDR3 comprises 15 residues. The ends lost 3 bases at V and 2 bases at J; junction bases unmatched: 5. The germline V gene has CDR1 SGHRS and CDR2 YFSETQ. CDR3 DNA sequence: TGCGCCAGCAGCTCCCGCGGGAGCCCCTACAATGAGCAGTTCTTC. It specifies CASSSRGSPYNEQFF.

The J gene is TRBJ1-1, the V gene TRBV6-5; no definite D call. Per the germline V gene, CDR1 is MNHEY and CDR2 is SVGAGI. CDR3 size: 15 residues. Trimming pared 0 bases from V and 2 bases from J, leaving 10 bases between. The DNA of the CDR3 is TGTGCCAGCAGTTACTCGACAACACGAAACACTGAAGCTTTCTTT. This sequence encodes CASSYSTTRNTEAFF.

The rearrangement uses TRBV13 and TRBJ2-7; TRBD1 matches at 8 bases. The trim removed 3 bases at V and 2 bases at J, leaving 9 bases unmatched. CDR3 length: 16 amino acids. CDR1 PRHDT and CDR2 FYEKMQ come from the germline V gene (reference sequence). CDR3 bases: TGTGCCAGCAGCTTCAAGTCGGGACAGGCCCCCTACGAGCAGTACTTC. Its protein product is CASSFKSGQAPYEQYF.

The chain joins TRBV5-1 to TRBJ2-2, with 9 bases identical to TRBD1. Per germline, CDR1 SGHRS and CDR2 YFSETQ. V shed 2 bases, J shed 5 bases, and the junction held 4 bases outside the gene matches. CDR3 size: 15 residues. CDR3 in amino acids: CASSFRDRDTGELFF. Here the CDR3 DNA reads TGCGCCAGCAGCTTCCGGGACAGGGATACCGGGGAGCTGTTTTTT.

The chain has TRBV28 and TRBJ1-6; no reliable D call. V dropped 8 bases and J dropped 8 bases, with 10 bases sitting between them. CDR3 length equals 12 residues. Germline assignment: CDR1 MDHEN and CDR2 SYDVKM. Here the CDR3 reads CASCGGHSPLHF. DNA of the CDR3: TGTGCCAGCTGCGGTGGCCATTCACCCCTCCACTTT.

The rearrangement joins TRBV19 to TRBJ2-5; unclear D gene. Germline CDR1 is LNHDA and CDR2 is SQIVND (reference sequence). This CDR3 region has 16 residues. V lost 2 bases to trimming and J lost 4 bases, with 17 bases between them. In DNA form, the CDR3 reads TGTGCCAGTAGTATAAGCTGGGCAGCCATGGGAGAGACCCAGTACTTC. Residues: CASSISWAAMGETQYF.

This chain connects TRBV7-6 to TRBJ2-1; the D gene is possibly TRBD1 (6 bases). CDR1 and CDR2 (germline): SGHVS, FNYEAQ. The V end was cut by 4 bases, the J end by 9 bases, with 13 bases between. This CDR3 spans 13 amino acids. The chain's CDR3 is CASSSTGTREQFF. CDR3 in DNA: TGTGCCAGCAGCTCTACAGGGACCCGTGAGCAGTTCTTC. Variable domain in full (rest from reference TRBV7-6 and TRBJ2-1): GAGVSQSPRYKVTKRGQDVALRCDPISGHVSLYWYRQALGQGPEFLTYFNYEAQQDKSGLPNDRFSAERPEGSISTLTIQRTEQRDSAMYRCASSSTGTREQFFGPGTRLTVL.